A single sample is the source of the 29 T cell receptor beta chains below, sequenced in a study of cytomegalovirus exposure and HLA in healthy donors. This PCR relied on a set of 60 Vbeta primers and 13 Jbeta primers. Libraries were prepared by immunoSEQ multiplex PCR; TCRdb keeps only in-frame clonotypes and omits some of them. This table has some 120,000 clones, 80% appearing once. Sequenced sample: PBMCs. These receptors originate from a man in his thirties or forties in good health and CMV-seronegative.

This chain uses TRBV27 with TRBJ2-1; 10 bases agree with TRBD2. This CDR3 has 15 residues. Germline loops: CDR1 MNHEY, CDR2 SMNVEV (reference sequence). V gave up 5 bases and J gave up 5 bases; unmatched junction bases: 6. CDR3 sequence: CASSDGTSANNEQFF. The CDR3, as DNA: TGTGCCAGCAGTGACGGGACTAGCGCTAACAATGAGCAGTTCTTC.

The chain is built from TRBV4-1 and TRBJ2-3; 8 nucleotides agree with TRBD2. The V and J ends lost 2 bases and 3 bases, in that order; junction bases with no gene match: 1. CDR3 length: 14 residues. The germline CDR1 and CDR2 sequences are MGHRA and YSYEKL. For the CDR3, the DNA is TGCGCCAGCAGCCAAACTAGCGGTACAGATACGCAGTATTTT. Encoded protein: CASSQTSGTDTQYF.

The CDR3, as DNA: TGTGCCAGCAGCCCTCGGACAGCATATAGCAATCAGCCCCAGCATTTT. Protein product: CASSPRTAYSNQPQHF. The V and J genes are TRBV5-4 and TRBJ1-5; a possible D gene is TRBD1 (6 bases). CDR1 and CDR2 (germline): SGHNT, YYREEE (reference sequence). V was pared by 4 bases and J by 0 bases, with 14 bases between. CDR3 length: 16 residues.

The gene calls are TRBV6-5 and TRBJ1-5; tentative D call: TRBD1 (6 bases). Germline V gives CDR1 MNHEY, CDR2 SVGAGI. V was cut by 6 bases and J by 6 bases, with 15 bases left in between. The CDR3 sequence is 14 residues long. This chain's CDR3 is CASSQNREIQPQHF. The CDR3 coding sequence is TGTGCCAGCAGCCAAAACAGGGAGATTCAGCCCCAGCATTTT.

J is TRBJ2-5 and V is TRBV19; tentative D call: TRBD1 (5 bases). The V end lost 3 bases, the J end lost 5 bases, and 10 bases lay between the germline ends. CDR1 and CDR2 from the germline V gene are LNHDA and SQIVND (reference sequence). This CDR3 has 13 residues. CDR3 in DNA: TGTGCCAGTAGTATCGGCAGGGTTGAGACCCAGTACTTC. Translating gives CASSIGRVETQYF.

The chain links TRBV5-6 to TRBJ2-1, with 7 bases lining up with TRBD2. V lost 4 bases, J lost 1 base, and 8 bases stayed unmatched. Germline CDR1 and CDR2: SGHDT and YYEEEE. The CDR3 consists of 16 residues. In nucleotides, the CDR3 is TGTGCCAGCAGCCGGCGAACGGGAGGTTCCTACAATGAGCAGTTCTTC. The encoded protein is CASSRRTGGSYNEQFF.

Details on this clone: Relative to the germline gene, one junction end is altered; a read error may explain this. The identical CDR3 is also encoded by other nucleotide sequences in the sample. This chain connects TRBV5-1 to TRBJ2-7, with TRBD1 matching over 9 bases. CDR3 length: 16 residues. The germline V gene has CDR1 SGHRS and CDR2 YFSETQ. The CDR3 DNA reads as TGCGCCAGCAGCTTGTCTCCGGGACAGGGATCCTATGAGCAGTACTTC. It translates to CASSLSPGQGSYEQYF.

The chain has TRBV28 and TRBJ2-7, with 9 bases lining up with TRBD1. The V gene end was trimmed by 6 bases and the J gene end by 3 bases; junction bases not matched to a gene: 15. The CDR3 has 17 residues. The germline gives CDR1 MDHEN, CDR2 SYDVKM. This CDR3 reads CASRAGTGTWWDYEQYF. CDR3 sequence (DNA): TGTGCCAGCAGAGCCGGGACAGGGACCTGGTGGGACTACGAGCAGTACTTC.

The chain joins TRBV19 to TRBJ2-3; 8 bases are a match to TRBD2. V dropped 5 bases and J dropped 1; count of bases not matched to a gene: 5. CDR3 length: 15 residues. Looked up from germline, CDR1 is LNHDA and CDR2 is SQIVND (reference sequence). The CDR3 DNA reads TGTGCCAGTAGTGTAACTAGCGGCCGCACAGATACGCAGTATTTT. This codes for CASSVTSGRTDTQYF.

The chain is built from TRBV9 and TRBJ1-1, with TRBD1 matching 7 bases. The V gene end was trimmed by 4 bases and the J gene end by 6 bases; junction bases not matched to a gene: 9. Germline values: CDR1 SGDLS, CDR2 YYNGEE. The CDR3 covers 14 residues. DNA of the CDR3: TGTGCCAGCAGCCCCCGACAGGGAGGCTCTGAAGCTTTCTTT. It encodes CASSPRQGGSEAFF.

This clone appeared once. This sequence joins TRBV15 and TRBJ2-1; 9 bases match TRBD2. This CDR3 contains 16 residues. The V gene end was trimmed by 2 bases and the J gene end by 6 bases; junction bases not matched to a gene: 8. The germline V gene encodes CDR1 LNHNV and CDR2 YYDKDF (reference sequence). The CDR3 loop reads CATSRNKAGGSNEQFF. The CDR3 region has the DNA TGTGCCACCAGCAGAAATAAAGCGGGGGGATCCAATGAGCAGTTCTTC.

The V and J genes are TRBV5-7 and TRBJ2-1; 10 bases fit TRBD2. TRBV5-7 is an open reading frame, and its role is uncertain. The CDR3 spans 16 residues. The ends lost 0 bases at V and 5 bases at J; junction bases unmatched: 5. As DNA, the CDR3 is TGTGCCAGCAGCTTGGGAGCGGGAGGGAGAGACAATGAGCAGTTCTTC. Translating it yields CASSLGAGGRDNEQFF.

The genes are TRBV5-5 and TRBJ2-7; 8 bases are a match to TRBD2. V shed 4 bases and J 0 bases; nucleotides not matched to a gene: 9. Germline CDR1 is SGHKS and CDR2 is YYEKEE (reference sequence). This CDR3 comprises 16 residues. The CDR3 sequence is CASSPARTSTSYEQYF. CDR3 nucleotides: TGTGCCAGCAGCCCTGCTAGGACTAGCACCTCCTACGAGCAGTACTTC.

About this clone itself: A read error may account for a junction end that differs from germline. The chain recombines TRBV2 with TRBJ2-7; 10 nucleotides align to TRBD2. Per the germline V gene, CDR1 is SNHLY and CDR2 is FYNNEI. This CDR3 contains 12 residues. The CDR3 sequence is CASSDGLAGDHF. The CDR3 DNA sequence: TGTGCCAGCAGTGACGGTCTAGCGGGAGACCACTTC.

V is TRBV6-5 and J is TRBJ1-1, with 7 bases matching TRBD1. CDR1 is MNHEY, CDR2 SVGAGI, per germline. The CDR3 runs to 14 residues. V was clipped by 2 bases and J by 6 bases; unmatched bases: 6. CDR3 sequence: CASSYTRQGAEAFF. The CDR3 nucleotides read TGTGCCAGCAGTTACACTAGACAGGGTGCTGAAGCTTTCTTT.

The CDR3 region is CASSMGLAGLYTSTDTQYF. The DNA for the CDR3 is TGTGCCAGCAGCATGGGACTAGCGGGCTTATATACTAGCACAGATACGCAGTATTTT. The gene calls are TRBV7-2 and TRBJ2-3, with 12 bases matching TRBD2. CDR3 length equals 19 residues. With 5 bases clipped from V and 0 bases from J, the junction kept 12 bases outside the gene matches. Germline V gene data show CDR1 as SGHTA and CDR2 as FQGNSA.

The chain combines TRBV7-9 with TRBJ1-1; 8 bases are shared with TRBD1. After removal of 6 bases from V and 3 bases from J, the junction contained 9 bases not matched to a gene. Germline V gives CDR1 SEHNR, CDR2 FQNEAQ (reference sequence). This CDR3 has 15 residues. The CDR3 is CASRPNRGLDTEAFF. In DNA form, the CDR3 reads TGTGCCAGCAGGCCGAACAGGGGGTTGGACACTGAAGCTTTCTTT. The complete variable domain, with remaining parts taken from reference TRBV7-9 and TRBJ1-1, reads DTGVSQNPRHKITKRGQNVTFRCDPISEHNRLYWYRQTLGQGPEFLTYFQNEAQLEKSRLLSDRFSAERPKGSFSTLEIQRTEQGDSAMYLCASRPNRGLDTEAFFGQGTRLTVV.

This clone appeared once. V usage is TRBV7-9 and J usage is TRBJ1-4; D gene uncertain. The CDR3 runs 15 residues. CDR1 is SEHNR, CDR2 FQNEAQ, per germline (reference sequence). Trimming removed 5 bases from V and 8 bases from J, with 18 bases in between. CDR3 residues: CASSPIERVREKLFF. CDR3 in DNA: TGTGCCAGCAGCCCGATCGAGAGGGTCAGGGAAAAACTGTTTTTT.

This sequence joins TRBV7-8 and TRBJ1-1, with TRBD1 matching 8 bases. The CDR3 sequence is 14 residues long. V lost 3 bases and J lost 3; bases outside the gene matches: 3. CDR1 is SGHVS and CDR2 is FQNEAQ in the germline V gene. CDR3 region: CASSFQGADTEAFF. In DNA form, the CDR3 reads TGTGCCAGCAGCTTCCAGGGGGCCGACACTGAAGCTTTCTTT.

DNA of the CDR3: TGTGCCAGCAGCTTAAGGGCGGCGGGGGGTGGAGAGACCCAGTACTTC. Its translation: CASSLRAAGGGETQYF. This rearrangement joins TRBV7-9 to TRBJ2-5; 8 positions match TRBD2. Germline CDR1 and CDR2: SEHNR and FQNEAQ (reference sequence). V was pared by 2 bases and J by 4 bases, with 9 bases of the junction left unmatched. This CDR3 region has 16 residues.

The chain uses TRBV28 and TRBJ2-2, with D perhaps TRBD2 (7 bases). V lost 6 bases, J lost 3 bases, and 14 bases lay in between. The CDR3 runs to 15 residues. Looked up from germline, CDR1 is MDHEN and CDR2 is SYDVKM. In DNA, the CDR3 is TGTGCCAGCAGGGTCGGGGGGCGCGACACCGGGGAGCTGTTTTTT. Residues: CASRVGGRDTGELFF. The full variable domain, completed using reference TRBV28 and TRBJ2-2, is DVKVTQSSRYLVKRTGEKVFLECVQDMDHENMFWYRQDPGLGLRLIYFSYDVKMKEKGDIPEGYSVSREKKERFSLILESASTNQTSMYLCASRVGGRDTGELFFGEGSRLTVL.

This chain links TRBV19 with TRBJ1-5; D possibly corresponds to TRBD1 (6 bases). The CDR3 sequence is 15 residues long. CDR1 is LNHDA, CDR2 SQIVND, per germline (reference sequence). V lost 7 bases and J lost 6, with 19 bases in between. In DNA form, the CDR3 reads TGTGCCAGTACCATGGGTGGCAGGGGCGGTCAGCCCCAGCATTTT. As protein: CASTMGGRGGQPQHF. Combining the CDR3 with reference TRBV19 and TRBJ1-5 gives the whole variable domain DGGITQSPKYLFRKEGQNVTLSCEQNLNHDAMYWYRQDPGQGLRLIYYSQIVNDFQKGDIAEGYSVSREKKESFPLTVTSAQKNPTAFYLCASTMGGRGGQPQHFGDGTRLSIL.

The chain carries TRBV19 and TRBJ2-1; 7 bases are shared with TRBD2. CDR1 and CDR2 from the germline V gene are LNHDA and SQIVND (reference sequence). Trimming took 5 bases from V and 5 from J; bases not matched to a gene: 18. This CDR3 is built from 18 residues. The chain's CDR3 is CASSQTEGGVSLNNEQFF. CDR3 bases: TGTGCCAGTAGTCAGACCGAGGGAGGGGTCTCCCTAAACAATGAGCAGTTCTTC. The variable domain in full, completed from reference TRBV19 and TRBJ2-1, reads DGGITQSPKYLFRKEGQNVTLSCEQNLNHDAMYWYRQDPGQGLRLIYYSQIVNDFQKGDIAEGYSVSREKKESFPLTVTSAQKNPTAFYLCASSQTEGGVSLNNEQFFGPGTRLTVL.

This clone was counted once. V and J are TRBV11-2 and TRBJ2-2; the D gene is possibly TRBD2 (6 bases). Germline V gene lookup returns CDR1 SGHAT and CDR2 FQNNGV. Trimming took off 4 bases at V and 4 bases at J, with 19 bases between the two ends. The CDR3 is 17 amino acids. The CDR3 DNA is TGTGCCAGCAGCTCCTACGTCCTAGCGCCCGTCACCGGGGAGCTGTTTTTT. Protein: CASSSYVLAPVTGELFF.

CDR3: CASNGGRAYNEQFF. CDR3 nucleotides: TGTGCCAGCAATGGCGGGAGGGCCTACAATGAGCAGTTCTTC. The chain employs TRBV2 and TRBJ2-1, with 9 positions matching TRBD2. The CDR3 extends over 14 amino acids. Germline CDR1 SNHLY, CDR2 FYNNEI. J lost 2 bases, V lost 7 bases, and 3 bases had no gene match.

This clone was found a few times. The V and J genes are TRBV7-9 and TRBJ1-4, with a possible D match to TRBD1 (5 bases). This CDR3 has 12 amino acids. Trimming cost V 5 bases and J 8 bases, with 9 bases left between them. In germline, CDR1 is SEHNR, CDR2 FQNEAQ (reference sequence). The CDR3 spells CASSGAGEKLFF. In DNA form, the CDR3 reads TGTGCCAGCAGCGGTGCAGGGGAAAAACTGTTTTTT. Drawing the rest from reference TRBV7-9 and TRBJ1-4, the complete variable domain is DTGVSQNPRHKITKRGQNVTFRCDPISEHNRLYWYRQTLGQGPEFLTYFQNEAQLEKSRLLSDRFSAERPKGSFSTLEIQRTEQGDSAMYLCASSGAGEKLFFGSGTQLSVL.

This chain links TRBV27 with TRBJ1-3; 7 positions agree with TRBD1. The CDR3 runs to 16 residues. The V gene end was trimmed by 1 base and the J gene end by 0 bases; junction bases not matched to a gene: 3. Germline CDR1 is MNHEY and CDR2 is SMNVEV (reference sequence). In DNA, the CDR3 is TGTGCCAGCAGTTTATTCGCAGGGGGCTCTGGAAACACCATATATTTT. Its protein product is CASSLFAGGSGNTIYF.

The J gene is TRBJ2-5, the V gene TRBV7-9, with TRBD2 matching 8 bases. Trimming took 1 base from V and 2 from J; bases not matched to a gene: 9. CDR1 and CDR2 (germline): SEHNR, FQNEAQ (reference sequence). This CDR3 is built from 17 residues. The CDR3 DNA sequence: TGTGCCAGCAGCTTAGGTTTTACGGGACTAGAACAAGAGACCCAGTACTTC. The encoded protein is CASSLGFTGLEQETQYF.

V is TRBV30 and J is TRBJ2-7; TRBD2 aligns across 7 bases. The CDR3 sequence is 15 residues long. Germline V gives CDR1 GTSNPN, CDR2 SVGIG (reference sequence). J gave up 5 bases and V 5 bases, and 15 bases lay outside the gene matches. In DNA, the CDR3 is TGTGCCTGGGAACGCGGGGGACCCGTCCCGGACGAGCAGTACTTC. It codes for CAWERGGPVPDEQYF.